The present T cell receptor (beta chain) was sequenced within a study of monozygotic twins with inflammatory bowel disease. Blood was drawn once per donor, and each sample measured approximately 2.4 ml. The CDR3 runs to 14 residues. Looked up from germline, CDR1 is SGHRS and CDR2 is YFSETQ. The UMIs contained a 6-nucleotide sample barcode. They were added by template switching during cDNA synthesis. TCRdb reworked the 5' RACE reads into one entry per CDR3 protein, no DNA. This sample's table reports about 350,000 distinct CDR3 sequences. This chain connects TRBV5-1 to TRBJ2-3; TCRdb's D call of TRBD1 is untestable without DNA. The receptor was isolated from a human donor with ulcerative colitis or Crohn's disease, or a healthy co-twin of an affected twin (not recorded which). Sequencing used blood. The CDR3 loop reads CASSSGTVGDTQYF.